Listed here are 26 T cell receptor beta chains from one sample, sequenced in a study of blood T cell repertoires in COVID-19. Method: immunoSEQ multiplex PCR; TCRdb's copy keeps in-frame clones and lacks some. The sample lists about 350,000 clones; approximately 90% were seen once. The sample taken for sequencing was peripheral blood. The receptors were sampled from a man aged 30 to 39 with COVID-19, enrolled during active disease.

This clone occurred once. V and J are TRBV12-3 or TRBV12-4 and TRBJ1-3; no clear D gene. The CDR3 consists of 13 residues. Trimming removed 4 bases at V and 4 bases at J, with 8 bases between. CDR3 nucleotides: TGTGCCAGCAGTTCGTTTATGGGAAACACCATATATTTT. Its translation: CASSSFMGNTIYF.

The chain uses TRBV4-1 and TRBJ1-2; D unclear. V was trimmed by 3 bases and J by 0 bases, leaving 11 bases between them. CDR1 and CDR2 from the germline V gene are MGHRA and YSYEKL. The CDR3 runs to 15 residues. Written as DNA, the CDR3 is TGCGCCAGCAGCCACAACTTTGGGCCTAACTATGGCTACACCTTC. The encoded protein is CASSHNFGPNYGYTF.

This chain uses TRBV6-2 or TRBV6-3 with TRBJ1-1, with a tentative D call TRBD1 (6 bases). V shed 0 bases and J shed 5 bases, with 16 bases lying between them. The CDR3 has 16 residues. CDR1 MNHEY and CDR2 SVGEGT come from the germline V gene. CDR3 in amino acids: CASSYSAGAAGTEAFF. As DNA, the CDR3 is TGTGCCAGCAGTTACTCCGCGGGGGCGGCTGGGACTGAAGCTTTCTTT.

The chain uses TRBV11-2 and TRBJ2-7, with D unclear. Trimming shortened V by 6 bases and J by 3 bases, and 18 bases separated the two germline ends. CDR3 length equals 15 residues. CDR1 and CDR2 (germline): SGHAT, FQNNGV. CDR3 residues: CASRSPGNSYYEQYF. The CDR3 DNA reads TGTGCCAGCAGGTCTCCGGGTAACTCATACTACGAGCAGTACTTC.

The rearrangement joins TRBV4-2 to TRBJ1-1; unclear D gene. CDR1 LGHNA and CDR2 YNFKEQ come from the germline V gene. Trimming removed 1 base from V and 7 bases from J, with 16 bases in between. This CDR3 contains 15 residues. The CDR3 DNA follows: TGTGCCAGCAGCCAAGTAAACGTCCACTCCCATGAAGCTTTCTTT. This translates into CASSQVNVHSHEAFF.

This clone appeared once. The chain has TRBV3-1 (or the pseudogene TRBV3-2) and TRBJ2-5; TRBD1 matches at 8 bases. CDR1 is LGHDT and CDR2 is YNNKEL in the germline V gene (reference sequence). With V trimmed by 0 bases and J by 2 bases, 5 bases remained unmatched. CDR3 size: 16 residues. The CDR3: CASSQEGQGGQETQYF. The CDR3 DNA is TGTGCCAGCAGCCAAGAAGGACAGGGAGGTCAAGAGACCCAGTACTTC.

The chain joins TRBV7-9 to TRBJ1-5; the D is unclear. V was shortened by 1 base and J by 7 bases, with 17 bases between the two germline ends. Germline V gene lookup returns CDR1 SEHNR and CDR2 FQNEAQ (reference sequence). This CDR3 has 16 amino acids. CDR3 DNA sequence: TGTGCCAGCAGCTTAGTCACGCCAACCTCGGGGCAGCCCCAGCATTTT. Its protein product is CASSLVTPTSGQPQHF.

The chain's CDR3 is CARSYLPGIQETQYF. The CDR3 DNA follows: TGTGCCAGAAGCTACCTCCCAGGGATACAAGAGACCCAGTACTTC. The chain is built from TRBV5-3 and TRBJ2-5; D perhaps matches TRBD1 (5 bases). TRBV5-3 counts as an open reading frame of uncertain function. Trimming shortened V by 3 bases and J by 2 bases, and 14 bases separated the two germline ends. The CDR3 contains 15 residues.

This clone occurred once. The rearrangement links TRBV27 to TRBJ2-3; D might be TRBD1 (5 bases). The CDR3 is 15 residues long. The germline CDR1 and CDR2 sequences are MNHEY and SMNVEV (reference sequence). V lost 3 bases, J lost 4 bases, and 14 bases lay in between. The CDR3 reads CASSLNGAVADTQYF. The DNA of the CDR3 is TGTGCCAGCAGTTTGAATGGGGCCGTGGCAGATACGCAGTATTTT.

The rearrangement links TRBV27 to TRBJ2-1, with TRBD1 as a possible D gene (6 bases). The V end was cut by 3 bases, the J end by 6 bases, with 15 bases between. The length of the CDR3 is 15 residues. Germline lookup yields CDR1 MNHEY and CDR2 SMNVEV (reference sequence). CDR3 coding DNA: TGTGCCAGCAGTTTCAGTCCAGGGGCCCCCAATGAGCAGTTCTTC. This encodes CASSFSPGAPNEQFF.

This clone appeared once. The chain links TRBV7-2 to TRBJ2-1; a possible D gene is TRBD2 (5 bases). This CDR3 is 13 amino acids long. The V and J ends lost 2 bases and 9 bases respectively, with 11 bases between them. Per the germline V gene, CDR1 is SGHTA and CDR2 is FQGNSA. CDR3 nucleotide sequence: TGTGCCAGCAGCTTAACGGGATGGATTGAGCAGTTCTTC. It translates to CASSLTGWIEQFF.

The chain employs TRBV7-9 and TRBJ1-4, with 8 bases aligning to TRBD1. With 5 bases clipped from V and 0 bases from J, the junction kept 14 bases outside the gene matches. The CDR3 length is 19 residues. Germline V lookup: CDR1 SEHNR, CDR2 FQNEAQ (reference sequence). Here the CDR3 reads CASSRLLGTGPTTNEKLFF. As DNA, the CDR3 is TGTGCCAGCAGCCGTTTACTAGGGACAGGACCGACAACTAATGAAAAACTGTTTTTT.

CDR3 sequence (DNA): TGTGCCAGCAGCCCCCTGGGTGGGGCCAACAATGAGCAGTTCTTC. Its translation: CASSPLGGANNEQFF. V gene TRBV11-2 combines with J gene TRBJ2-1, with D possibly being TRBD1 (5 bases). This CDR3 has 15 amino acids. Trimming took 5 bases from V and 5 from J, leaving 16 bases between them. Per the germline V gene, CDR1 is SGHAT and CDR2 is FQNNGV.

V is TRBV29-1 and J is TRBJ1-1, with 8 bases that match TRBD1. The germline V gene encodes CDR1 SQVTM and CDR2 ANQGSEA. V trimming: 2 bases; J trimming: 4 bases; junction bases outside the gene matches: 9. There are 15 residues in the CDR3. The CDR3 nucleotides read TGCAGCGTTGAAAAGGTGGACAGGGCGGGCACTGAAGCTTTCTTT. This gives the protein CSVEKVDRAGTEAFF.

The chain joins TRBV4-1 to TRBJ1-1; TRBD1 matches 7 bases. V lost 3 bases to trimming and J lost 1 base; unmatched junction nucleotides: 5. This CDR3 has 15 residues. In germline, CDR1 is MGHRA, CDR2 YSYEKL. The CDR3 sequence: CASSQPGQANTEAFF. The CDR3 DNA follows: TGCGCCAGCAGCCAGCCCGGACAGGCGAACACTGAAGCTTTCTTT.

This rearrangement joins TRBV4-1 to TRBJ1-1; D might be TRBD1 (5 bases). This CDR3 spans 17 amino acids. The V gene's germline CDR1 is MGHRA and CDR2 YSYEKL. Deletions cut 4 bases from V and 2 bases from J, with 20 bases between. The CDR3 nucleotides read TGCGCCAGCAGCCCCTACCCCCCGCTCGGACAAAACACTGAAGCTTTCTTT. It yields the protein CASSPYPPLGQNTEAFF.

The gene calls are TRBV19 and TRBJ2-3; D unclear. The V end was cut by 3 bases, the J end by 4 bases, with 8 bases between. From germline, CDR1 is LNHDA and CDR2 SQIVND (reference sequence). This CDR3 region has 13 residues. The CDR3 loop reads CASSISGADTQYF. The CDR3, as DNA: TGTGCCAGTAGTATCTCCGGAGCAGATACGCAGTATTTT.

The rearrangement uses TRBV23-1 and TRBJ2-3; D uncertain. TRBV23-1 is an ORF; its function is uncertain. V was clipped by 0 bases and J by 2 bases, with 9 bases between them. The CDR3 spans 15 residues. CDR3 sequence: CASSQSTANTDTQYF. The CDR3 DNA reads TGCGCCAGCAGTCAATCAACCGCGAACACAGATACGCAGTATTTT.

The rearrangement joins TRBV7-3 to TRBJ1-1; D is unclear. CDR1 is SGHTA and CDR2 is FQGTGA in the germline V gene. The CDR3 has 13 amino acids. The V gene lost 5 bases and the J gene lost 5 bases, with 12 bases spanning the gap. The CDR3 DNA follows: TGTGCCAGCAGCACTCAAGCCGGGACTGAAGCTTTCTTT. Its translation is CASSTQAGTEAFF.

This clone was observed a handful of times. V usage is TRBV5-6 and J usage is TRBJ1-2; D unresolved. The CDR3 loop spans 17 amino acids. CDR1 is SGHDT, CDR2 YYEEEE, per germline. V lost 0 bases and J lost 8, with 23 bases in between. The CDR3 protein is CASSLAAVTPYSGGYTF. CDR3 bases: TGTGCCAGCAGCTTGGCGGCAGTAACACCCTACTCGGGAGGCTACACCTTC.

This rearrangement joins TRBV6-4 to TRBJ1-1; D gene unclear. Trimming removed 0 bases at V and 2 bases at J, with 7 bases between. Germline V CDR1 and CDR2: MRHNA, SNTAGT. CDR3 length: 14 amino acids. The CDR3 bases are TGTGCCAGCAGTGACTCGAGCCCAAACACTGAAGCTTTCTTT. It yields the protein CASSDSSPNTEAFF.

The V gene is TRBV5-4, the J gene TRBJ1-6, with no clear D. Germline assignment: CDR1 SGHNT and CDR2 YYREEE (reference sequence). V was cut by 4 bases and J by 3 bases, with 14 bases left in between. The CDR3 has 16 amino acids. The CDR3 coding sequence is TGTGCCAGCAGCGAAAACAGCTTAATCTATAATTCACCCCTCCACTTT. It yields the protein CASSENSLIYNSPLHF.

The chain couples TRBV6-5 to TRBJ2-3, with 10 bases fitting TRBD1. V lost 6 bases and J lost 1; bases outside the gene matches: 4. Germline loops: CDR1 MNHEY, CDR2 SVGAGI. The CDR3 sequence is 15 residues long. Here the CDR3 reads CASRQGQGGTDTQYF. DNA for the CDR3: TGTGCCAGCAGACAAGGACAGGGGGGCACAGATACGCAGTATTTT.

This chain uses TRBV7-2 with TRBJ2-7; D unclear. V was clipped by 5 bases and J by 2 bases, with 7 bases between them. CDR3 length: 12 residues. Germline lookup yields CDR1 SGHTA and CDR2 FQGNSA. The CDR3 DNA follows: TGTGCCAGCAGCCTTCGTACCTACGAGCAGTACTTC. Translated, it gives CASSLRTYEQYF.

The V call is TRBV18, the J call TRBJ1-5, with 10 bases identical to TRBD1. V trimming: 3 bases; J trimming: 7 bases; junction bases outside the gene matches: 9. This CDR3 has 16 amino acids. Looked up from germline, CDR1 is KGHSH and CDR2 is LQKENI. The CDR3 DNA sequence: TGTGCCAGCTCACCGGGACAGGGGTACTACATGCAGCCCCAGCATTTT. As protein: CASSPGQGYYMQPQHF.

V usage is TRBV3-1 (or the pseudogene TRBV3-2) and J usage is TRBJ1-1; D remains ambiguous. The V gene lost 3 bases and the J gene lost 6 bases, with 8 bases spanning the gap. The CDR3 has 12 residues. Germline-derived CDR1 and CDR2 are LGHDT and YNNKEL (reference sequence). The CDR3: CASSQPPAEAFF. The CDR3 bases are TGTGCCAGCAGCCAGCCCCCAGCTGAAGCTTTCTTT.